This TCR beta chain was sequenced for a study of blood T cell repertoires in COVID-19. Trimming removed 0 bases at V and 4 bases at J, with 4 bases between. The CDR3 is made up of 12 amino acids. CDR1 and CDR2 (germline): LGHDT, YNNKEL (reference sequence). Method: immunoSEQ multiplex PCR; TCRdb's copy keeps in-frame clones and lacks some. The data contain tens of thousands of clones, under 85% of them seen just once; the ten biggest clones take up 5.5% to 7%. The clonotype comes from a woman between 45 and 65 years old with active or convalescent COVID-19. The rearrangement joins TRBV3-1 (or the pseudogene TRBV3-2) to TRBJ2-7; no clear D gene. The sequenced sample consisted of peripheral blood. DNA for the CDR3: TGTGCCAGCAGCCAAGATCGGTACGAGCAGTACTTC. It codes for CASSQDRYEQYF.